This T cell receptor beta chain was recorded in a study of blood T cell repertoires in COVID-19. Looking at the study overall: Sources were T cells, B-cell-depleted T cells, or PBMCs; the material itself was cDNA or gDNA.

Clones were sequenced by immunoSEQ multiplex PCR, and TCRdb holds only the in-frame ones, with some missing. The data show about 200,000 clones, 70% to 90% seen once. The sample consisted of peripheral blood. The clonotype originates from a woman at least 80 years old with acute or convalescent COVID-19.

The CDR3 here is CATLRVSYEQYF. CDR3 sequence (DNA): TGTGCCACTCTTCGGGTTTCCTACGAGCAGTACTTC. The chain has TRBV6-6 and TRBJ2-7, with D uncertain. V was trimmed by 10 bases and J by 1 base, leaving 11 bases between them. This CDR3 has 12 residues. Germline CDR1 is MNHNY and CDR2 is SVGAGI (reference sequence).